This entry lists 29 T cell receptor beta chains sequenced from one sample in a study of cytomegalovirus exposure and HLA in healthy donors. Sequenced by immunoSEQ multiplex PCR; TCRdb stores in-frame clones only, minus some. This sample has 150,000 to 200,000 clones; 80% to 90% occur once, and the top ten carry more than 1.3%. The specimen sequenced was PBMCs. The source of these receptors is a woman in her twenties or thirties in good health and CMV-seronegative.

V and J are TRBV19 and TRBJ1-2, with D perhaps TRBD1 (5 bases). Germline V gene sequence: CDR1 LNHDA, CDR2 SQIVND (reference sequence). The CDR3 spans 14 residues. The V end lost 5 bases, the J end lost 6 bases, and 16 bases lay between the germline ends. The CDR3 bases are TGTGCCAGTAGTCCCTTTTGGGGGGAAGATGGCTACACCTTC. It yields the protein CASSPFWGEDGYTF.

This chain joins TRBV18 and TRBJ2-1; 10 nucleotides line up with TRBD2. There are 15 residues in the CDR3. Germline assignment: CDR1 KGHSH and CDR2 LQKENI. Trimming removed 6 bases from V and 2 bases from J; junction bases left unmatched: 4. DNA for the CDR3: TGTGCCAGCTCCCCAAGCGGGGGGGCCTACAATGAGCAGTTCTTC. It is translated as CASSPSGGAYNEQFF.

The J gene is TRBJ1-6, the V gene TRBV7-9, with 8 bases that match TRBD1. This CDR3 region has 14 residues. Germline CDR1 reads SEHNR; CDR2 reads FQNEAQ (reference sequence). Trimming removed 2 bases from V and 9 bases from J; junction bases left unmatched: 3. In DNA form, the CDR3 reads TGTGCCAGCAGCTTACAGGGGGCTGGTTCACCCCTCCACTTT. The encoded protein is CASSLQGAGSPLHF.

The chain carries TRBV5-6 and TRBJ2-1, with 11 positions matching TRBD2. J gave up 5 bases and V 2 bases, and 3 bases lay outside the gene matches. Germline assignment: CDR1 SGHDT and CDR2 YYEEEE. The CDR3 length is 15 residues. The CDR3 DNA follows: TGTGCCAGCAGCTTCGGGACTAGCGGTAACAATGAGCAGTTCTTC. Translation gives CASSFGTSGNNEQFF.

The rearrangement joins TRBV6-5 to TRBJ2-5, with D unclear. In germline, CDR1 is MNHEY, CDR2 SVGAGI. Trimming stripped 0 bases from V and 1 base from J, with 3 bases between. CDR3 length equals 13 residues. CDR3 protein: CASSYSSQETQYF. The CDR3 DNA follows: TGTGCCAGCAGTTACTCTAGCCAAGAGACCCAGTACTTC.

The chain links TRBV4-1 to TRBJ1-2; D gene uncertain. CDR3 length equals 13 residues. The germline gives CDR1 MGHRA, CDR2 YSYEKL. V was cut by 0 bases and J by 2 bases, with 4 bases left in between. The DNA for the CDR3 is TGCGCCAGCAGCCAAGACGGGAACTATGGCTACACCTTC. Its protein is CASSQDGNYGYTF.

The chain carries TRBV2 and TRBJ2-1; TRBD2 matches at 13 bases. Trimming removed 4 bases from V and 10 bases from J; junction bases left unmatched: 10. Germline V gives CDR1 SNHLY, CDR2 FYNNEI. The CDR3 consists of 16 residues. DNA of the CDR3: TGTGCCAGCAGTGCGGTGACTAGCGGGGGGCCCATCGAGCAGTTCTTC. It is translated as CASSAVTSGGPIEQFF.

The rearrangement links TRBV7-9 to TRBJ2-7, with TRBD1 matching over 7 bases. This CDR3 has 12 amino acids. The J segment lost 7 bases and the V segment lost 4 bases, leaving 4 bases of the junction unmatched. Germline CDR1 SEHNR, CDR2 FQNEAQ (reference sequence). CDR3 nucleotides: TGTGCCAGCAGCTCCGGACAGGAAGAGCAGTACTTC. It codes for CASSSGQEEQYF.

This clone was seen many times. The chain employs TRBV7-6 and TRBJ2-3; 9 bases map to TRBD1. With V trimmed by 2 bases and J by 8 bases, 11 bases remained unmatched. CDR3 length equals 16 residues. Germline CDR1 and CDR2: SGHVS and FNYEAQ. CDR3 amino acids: CASSLTGQGGLTTQYF. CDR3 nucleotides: TGTGCCAGCAGCTTAACGGGACAGGGTGGTCTTACTACGCAGTATTTT.

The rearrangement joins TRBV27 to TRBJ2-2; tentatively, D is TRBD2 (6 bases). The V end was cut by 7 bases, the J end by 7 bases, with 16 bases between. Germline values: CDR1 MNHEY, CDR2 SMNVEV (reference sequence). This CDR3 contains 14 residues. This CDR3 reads CASKGGRSFGELFF. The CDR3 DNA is TGTGCCAGCAAAGGAGGGAGATCCTTCGGGGAGCTGTTTTTT.

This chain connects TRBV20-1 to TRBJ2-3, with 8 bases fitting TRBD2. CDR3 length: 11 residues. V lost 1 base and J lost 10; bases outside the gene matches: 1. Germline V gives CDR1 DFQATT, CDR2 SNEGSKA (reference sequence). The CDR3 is CSARAGLAQYF. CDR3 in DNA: TGCAGTGCTAGAGCGGGACTAGCGCAGTATTTT.

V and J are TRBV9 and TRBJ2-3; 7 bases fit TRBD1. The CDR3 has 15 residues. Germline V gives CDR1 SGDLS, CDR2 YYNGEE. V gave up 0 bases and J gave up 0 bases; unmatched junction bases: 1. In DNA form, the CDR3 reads TGTGCCAGCAGCGTAGAGGGACAGAGCACAGATACGCAGTATTTT. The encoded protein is CASSVEGQSTDTQYF.

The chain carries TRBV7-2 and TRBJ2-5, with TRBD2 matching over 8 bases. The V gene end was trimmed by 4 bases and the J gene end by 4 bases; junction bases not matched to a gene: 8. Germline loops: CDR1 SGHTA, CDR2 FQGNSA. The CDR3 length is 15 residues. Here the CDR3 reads CASSSFGGAGETQYF. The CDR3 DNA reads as TGTGCCAGCAGCTCCTTCGGGGGGGCTGGAGAGACCCAGTACTTC.

The CDR3 loop is CASSLGVNTEAFF. CDR3 DNA: TGTGCCAGCAGCTTAGGGGTTAACACTGAAGCTTTCTTT. The chain is built from TRBV5-6 and TRBJ1-1, with D tentatively TRBD1 (5 bases). From germline, CDR1 is SGHDT and CDR2 YYEEEE. This CDR3 region has 13 residues. V lost 2 bases and J 2 bases, leaving 7 bases between the germline ends.

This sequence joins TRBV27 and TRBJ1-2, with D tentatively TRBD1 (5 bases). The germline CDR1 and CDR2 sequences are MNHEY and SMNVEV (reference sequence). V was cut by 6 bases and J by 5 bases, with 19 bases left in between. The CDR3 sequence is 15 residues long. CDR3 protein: CASSLTQTGGYGYTF. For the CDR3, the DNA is TGTGCCAGCAGCCTTACCCAGACCGGGGGGTATGGCTACACCTTC.

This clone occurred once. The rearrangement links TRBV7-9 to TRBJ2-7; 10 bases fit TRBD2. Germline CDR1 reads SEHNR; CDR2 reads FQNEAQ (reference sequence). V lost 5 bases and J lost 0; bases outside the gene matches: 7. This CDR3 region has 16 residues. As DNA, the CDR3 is TGTGCCAGCAGCCCCGTACTAGCGGGGTTCTCCTACGAGCAGTACTTC. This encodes CASSPVLAGFSYEQYF.

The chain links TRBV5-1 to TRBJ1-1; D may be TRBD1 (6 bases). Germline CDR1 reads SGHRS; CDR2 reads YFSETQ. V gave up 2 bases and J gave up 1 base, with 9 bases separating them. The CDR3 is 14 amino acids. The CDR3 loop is CASSFPGENTEAFF. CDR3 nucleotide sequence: TGCGCCAGCAGCTTCCCAGGGGAGAACACTGAAGCTTTCTTT.

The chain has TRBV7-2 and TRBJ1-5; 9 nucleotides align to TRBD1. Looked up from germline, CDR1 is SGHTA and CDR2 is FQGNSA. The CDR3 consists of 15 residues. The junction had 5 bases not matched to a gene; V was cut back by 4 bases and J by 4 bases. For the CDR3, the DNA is TGTGCCAGCAGCTCAGACAGGGGGGCAAATCAGCCCCAGCATTTT. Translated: CASSSDRGANQPQHF.

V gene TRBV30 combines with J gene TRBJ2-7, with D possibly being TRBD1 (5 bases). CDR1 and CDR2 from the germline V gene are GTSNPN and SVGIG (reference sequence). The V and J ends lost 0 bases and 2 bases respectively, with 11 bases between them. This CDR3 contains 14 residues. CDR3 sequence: CAWSVMAGPYEQYF. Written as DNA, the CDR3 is TGTGCCTGGAGTGTAATGGCAGGGCCCTACGAGCAGTACTTC.

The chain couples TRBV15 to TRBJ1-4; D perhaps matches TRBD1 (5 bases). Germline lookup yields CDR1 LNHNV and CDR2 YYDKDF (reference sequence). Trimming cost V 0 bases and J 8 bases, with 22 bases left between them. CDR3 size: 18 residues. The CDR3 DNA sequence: TGTGCCACCAGCAGAGATCGAGCTTGGAGGGGCCCAGGGGAAAAACTGTTTTTT. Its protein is CATSRDRAWRGPGEKLFF.

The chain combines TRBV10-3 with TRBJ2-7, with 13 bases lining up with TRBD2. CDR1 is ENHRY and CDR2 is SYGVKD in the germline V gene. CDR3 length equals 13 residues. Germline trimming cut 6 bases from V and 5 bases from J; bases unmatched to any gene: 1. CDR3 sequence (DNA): TGTGCCATCAGCGGGACTAGCGGGGACGAGCAGTACTTC. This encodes CAISGTSGDEQYF.

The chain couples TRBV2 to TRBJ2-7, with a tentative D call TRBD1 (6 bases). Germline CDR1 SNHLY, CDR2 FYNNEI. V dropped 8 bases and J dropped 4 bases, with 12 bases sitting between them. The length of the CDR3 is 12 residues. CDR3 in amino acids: CASGTPGYEQYF. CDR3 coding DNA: TGTGCCAGCGGGACACCGGGGTACGAGCAGTACTTC. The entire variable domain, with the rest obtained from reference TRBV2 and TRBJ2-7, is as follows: EPEVTQTPSHQVTQMGQEVILRCVPISNHLYFYWYRQILGQKVEFLVSFYNNEISEKSEIFDDQFSVERPDGSNFTLKIRSTKLEDSAMYFCASGTPGYEQYFGPGTRLTVT.

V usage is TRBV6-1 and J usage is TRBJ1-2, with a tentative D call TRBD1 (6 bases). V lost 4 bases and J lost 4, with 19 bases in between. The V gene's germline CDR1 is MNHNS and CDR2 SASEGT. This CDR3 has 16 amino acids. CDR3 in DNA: TGTGCCAGCAGTGTTCAGGACGGGGAGGGGGGCTATGGCTACACCTTC. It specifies CASSVQDGEGGYGYTF.

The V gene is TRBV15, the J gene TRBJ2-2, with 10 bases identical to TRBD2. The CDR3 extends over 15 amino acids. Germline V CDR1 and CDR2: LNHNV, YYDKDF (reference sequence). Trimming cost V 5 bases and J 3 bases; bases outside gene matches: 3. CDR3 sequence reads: CATSRTSGHTGELFF. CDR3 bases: TGTGCCACCAGCCGGACTAGCGGACACACCGGGGAGCTGTTTTTT.

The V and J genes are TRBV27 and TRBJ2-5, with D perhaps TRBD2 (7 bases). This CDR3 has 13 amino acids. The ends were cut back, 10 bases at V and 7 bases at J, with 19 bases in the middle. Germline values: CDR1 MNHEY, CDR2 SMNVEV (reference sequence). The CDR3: CATRGGGGRTQYF. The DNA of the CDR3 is TGTGCCACGAGGGGGGGCGGGGGCAGGACCCAGTACTTC.

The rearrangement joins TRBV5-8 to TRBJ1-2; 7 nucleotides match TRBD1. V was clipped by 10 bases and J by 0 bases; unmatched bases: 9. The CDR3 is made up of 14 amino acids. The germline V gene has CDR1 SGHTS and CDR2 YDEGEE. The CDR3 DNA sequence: TGTGCCGAAAGGGGGCTGTGGACTAACTATGGCTACACCTTC. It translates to CAERGLWTNYGYTF.

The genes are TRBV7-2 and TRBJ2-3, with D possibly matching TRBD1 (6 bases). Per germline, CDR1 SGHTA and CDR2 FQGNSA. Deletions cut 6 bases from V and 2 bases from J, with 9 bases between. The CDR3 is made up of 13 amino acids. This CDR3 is CASRDRHTDTQYF. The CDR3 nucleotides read TGTGCCAGCAGGGACAGACACACAGATACGCAGTATTTT.

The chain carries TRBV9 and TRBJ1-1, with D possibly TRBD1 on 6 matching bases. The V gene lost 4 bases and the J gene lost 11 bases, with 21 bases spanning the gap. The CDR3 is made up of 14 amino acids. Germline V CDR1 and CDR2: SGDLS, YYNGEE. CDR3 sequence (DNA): TGTGCCAGCAGCCCGCGAGGGGGGGGCTCCGAGGCTTTCTTT. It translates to CASSPRGGGSEAFF.

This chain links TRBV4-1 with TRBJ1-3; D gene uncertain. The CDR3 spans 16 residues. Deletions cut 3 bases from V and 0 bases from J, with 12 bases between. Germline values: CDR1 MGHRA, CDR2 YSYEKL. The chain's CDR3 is CASSQEVAYSGNTIYF. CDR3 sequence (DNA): TGCGCCAGCAGCCAGGAAGTAGCCTACTCTGGAAACACCATATATTTT.